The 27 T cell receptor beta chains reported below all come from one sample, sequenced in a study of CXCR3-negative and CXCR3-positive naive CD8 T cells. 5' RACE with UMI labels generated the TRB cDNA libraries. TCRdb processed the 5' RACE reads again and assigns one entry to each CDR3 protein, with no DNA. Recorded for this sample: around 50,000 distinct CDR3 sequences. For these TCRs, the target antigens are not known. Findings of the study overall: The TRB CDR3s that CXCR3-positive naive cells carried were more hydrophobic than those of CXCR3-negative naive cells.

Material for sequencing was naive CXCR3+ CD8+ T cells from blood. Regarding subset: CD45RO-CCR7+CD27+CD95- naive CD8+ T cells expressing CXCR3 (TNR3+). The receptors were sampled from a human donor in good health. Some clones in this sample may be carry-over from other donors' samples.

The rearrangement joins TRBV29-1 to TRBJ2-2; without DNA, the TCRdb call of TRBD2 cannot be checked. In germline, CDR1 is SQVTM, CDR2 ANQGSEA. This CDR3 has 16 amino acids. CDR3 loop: CSVEDTAGANTGELFF.

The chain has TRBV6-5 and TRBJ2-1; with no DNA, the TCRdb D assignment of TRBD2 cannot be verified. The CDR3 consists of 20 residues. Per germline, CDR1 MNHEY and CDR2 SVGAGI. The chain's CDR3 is CASSYSDQAGGWHSYNEQFF.

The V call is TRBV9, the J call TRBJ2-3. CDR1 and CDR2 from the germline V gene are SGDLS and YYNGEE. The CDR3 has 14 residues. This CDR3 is CASSVAGSTDTQYF.

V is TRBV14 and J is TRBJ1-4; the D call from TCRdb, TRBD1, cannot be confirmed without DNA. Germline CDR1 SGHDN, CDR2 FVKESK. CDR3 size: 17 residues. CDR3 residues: CASSQGLAGGSHEKLFF.

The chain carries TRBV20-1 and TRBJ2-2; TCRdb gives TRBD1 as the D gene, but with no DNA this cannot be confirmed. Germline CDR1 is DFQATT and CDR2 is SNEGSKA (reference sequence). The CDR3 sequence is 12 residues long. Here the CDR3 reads CSAATGVGELFF.

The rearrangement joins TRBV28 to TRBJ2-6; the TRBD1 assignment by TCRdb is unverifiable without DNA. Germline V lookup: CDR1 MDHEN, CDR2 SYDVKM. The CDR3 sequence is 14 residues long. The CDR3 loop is CATEDISGANVLTF.

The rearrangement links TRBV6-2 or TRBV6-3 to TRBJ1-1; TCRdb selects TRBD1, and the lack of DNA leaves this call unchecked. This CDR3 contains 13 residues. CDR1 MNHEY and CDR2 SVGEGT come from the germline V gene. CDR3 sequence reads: CASSYGQGETAFF.

The CDR3 reads CASSLEHPDYGYTF. The rearrangement uses TRBV5-1 and TRBJ1-2; TCRdb gives TRBD1 as the D gene, but with no DNA this cannot be confirmed. Germline V gene sequence: CDR1 SGHRS, CDR2 YFSETQ. The CDR3 runs 14 residues.

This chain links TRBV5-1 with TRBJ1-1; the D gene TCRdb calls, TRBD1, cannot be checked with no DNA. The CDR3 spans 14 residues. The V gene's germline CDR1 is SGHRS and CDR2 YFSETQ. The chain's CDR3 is CASILSPGGTEAFF.

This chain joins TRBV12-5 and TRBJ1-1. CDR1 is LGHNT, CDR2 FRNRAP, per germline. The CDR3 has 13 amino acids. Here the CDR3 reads CASGFGPDTEAFF.

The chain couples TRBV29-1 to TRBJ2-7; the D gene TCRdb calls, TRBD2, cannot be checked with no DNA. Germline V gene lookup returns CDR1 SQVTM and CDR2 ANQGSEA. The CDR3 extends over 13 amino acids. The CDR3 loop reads CSVAAGNSYEQYF.

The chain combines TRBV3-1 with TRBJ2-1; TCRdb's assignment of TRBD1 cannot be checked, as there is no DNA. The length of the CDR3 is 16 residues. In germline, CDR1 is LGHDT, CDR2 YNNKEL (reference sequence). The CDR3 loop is CASSQDDGGFYNEQFF.

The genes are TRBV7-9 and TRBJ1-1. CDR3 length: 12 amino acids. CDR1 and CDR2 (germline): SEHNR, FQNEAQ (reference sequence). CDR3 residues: CASSLGRPEAFF.

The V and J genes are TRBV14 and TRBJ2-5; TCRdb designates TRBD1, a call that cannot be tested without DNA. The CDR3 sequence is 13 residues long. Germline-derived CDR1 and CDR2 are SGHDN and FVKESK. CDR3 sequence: CASSQELTGDQYF. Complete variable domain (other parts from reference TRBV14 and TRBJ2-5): EAGVTQFPSHSVIEKGQTVTLRCDPISGHDNLYWYRRVMGKEIKFLLHFVKESKQDESGMPNNRFLAERTGGTYSTLKVQPAELEDSGVYFCASSQELTGDQYFGPGTRLLVL.

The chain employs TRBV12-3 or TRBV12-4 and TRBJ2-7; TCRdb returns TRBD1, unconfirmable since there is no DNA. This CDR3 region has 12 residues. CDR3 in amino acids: CASTDRAREQYF.

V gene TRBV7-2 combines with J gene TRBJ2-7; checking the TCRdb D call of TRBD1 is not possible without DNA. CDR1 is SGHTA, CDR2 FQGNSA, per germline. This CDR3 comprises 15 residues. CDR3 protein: CASSPLRAPHYEQYF.

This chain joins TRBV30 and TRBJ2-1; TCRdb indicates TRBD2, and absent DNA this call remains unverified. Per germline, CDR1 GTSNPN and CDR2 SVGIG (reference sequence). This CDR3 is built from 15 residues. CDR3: CACSTRLAGEVEQFF. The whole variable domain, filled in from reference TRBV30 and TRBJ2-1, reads SQTIHQWPATLVQPVGSPLSLECTVEGTSNPNLYWYRQAAGRGLQLLFYSVGIGQISSEVPQNLSASRPQDRQFILSSKKLLLSDSGFYLCACSTRLAGEVEQFFGPGTRLTVL.

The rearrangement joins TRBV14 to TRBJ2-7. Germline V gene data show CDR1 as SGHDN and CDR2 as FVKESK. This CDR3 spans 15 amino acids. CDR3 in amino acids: CASSQDIGALYEQYF. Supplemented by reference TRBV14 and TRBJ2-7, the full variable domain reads EAGVTQFPSHSVIEKGQTVTLRCDPISGHDNLYWYRRVMGKEIKFLLHFVKESKQDESGMPNNRFLAERTGGTYSTLKVQPAELEDSGVYFCASSQDIGALYEQYFGPGTRLTVT.

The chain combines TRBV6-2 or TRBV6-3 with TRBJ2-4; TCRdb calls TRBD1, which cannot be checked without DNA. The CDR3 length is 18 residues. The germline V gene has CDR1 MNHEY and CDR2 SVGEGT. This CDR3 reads CASGWGTGQSLAKNIQYF.

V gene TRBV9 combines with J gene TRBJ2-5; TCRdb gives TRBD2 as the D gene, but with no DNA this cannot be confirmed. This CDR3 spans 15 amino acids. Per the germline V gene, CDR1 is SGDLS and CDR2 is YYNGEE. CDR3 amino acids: CASSEGLADPETQYF.

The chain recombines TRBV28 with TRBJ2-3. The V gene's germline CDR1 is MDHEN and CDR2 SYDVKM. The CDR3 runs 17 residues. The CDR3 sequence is CASSQLSHERSTDTQYF.

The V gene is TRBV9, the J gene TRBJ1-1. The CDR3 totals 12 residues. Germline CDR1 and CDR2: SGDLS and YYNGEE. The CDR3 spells CASSAGNTEAFF.

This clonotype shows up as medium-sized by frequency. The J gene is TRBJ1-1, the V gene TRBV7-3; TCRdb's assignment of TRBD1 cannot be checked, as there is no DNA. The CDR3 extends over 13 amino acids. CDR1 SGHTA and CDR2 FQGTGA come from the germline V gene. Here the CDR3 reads CASSWTGNTEAFF.

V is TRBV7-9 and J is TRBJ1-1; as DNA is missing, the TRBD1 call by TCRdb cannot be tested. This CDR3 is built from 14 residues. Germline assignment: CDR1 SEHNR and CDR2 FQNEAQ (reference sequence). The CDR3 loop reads CASSNSTGDTEAFF.

CDR3 in amino acids: CASSSGRQDRDTQYF. V and J are TRBV7-9 and TRBJ2-3; TCRdb gives TRBD1 as the D gene, but with no DNA this cannot be confirmed. The CDR3 runs to 15 residues. Germline CDR1 is SEHNR and CDR2 is FQNEAQ (reference sequence).

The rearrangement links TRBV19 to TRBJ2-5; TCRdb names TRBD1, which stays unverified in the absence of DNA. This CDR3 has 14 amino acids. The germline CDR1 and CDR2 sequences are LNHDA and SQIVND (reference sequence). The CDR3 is CASSGQGLEETQYF.

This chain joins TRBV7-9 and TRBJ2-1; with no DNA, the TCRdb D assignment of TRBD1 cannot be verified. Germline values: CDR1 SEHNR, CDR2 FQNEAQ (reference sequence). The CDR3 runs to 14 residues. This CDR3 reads CASSLVDRDNEQFF.